A selection of T cell receptor beta chains follows, all from one sample in a study of CD8 T cells in ankylosing spondylitis. TCRdb used MiXCR to reprocess the 5' RACE reads, holding one entry per CDR3 protein. The top ten hold 25% to 30% of the sample, which has 150,000 to 200,000 distinct CDR3 sequences, more than 9% seen once. Sequencing used blood, either unsorted or a sorted T cell fraction (not recorded which). These receptors all stem from a male donor with ankylosing spondylitis or in good health (not recorded which). The CDR3 runs from the conserved cysteine through the conserved F or W. Each record gives: V gene, D gene, clone size, J gene, CDR3 protein, CDR3 DNA. The D gene is left open where the match is weak. Clone size is stated in some rows and not others, as once, few, many or a class when expanded.

V: TRBV20-1
D: TRBD2
size: few
J: TRBJ2-3
CDR3: CSATSASGGADTQYF
DNA: TGCAGTGCTACTTCCGCTAGCGGGGGGGCGGATACGCAGTATTTT

V: TRBV3-1
D: NA
size: NA
J: TRBJ2-2
CDR3: CATSQVLRQLNTGELFF
DNA: TGTGCCACCAGCCAAGTTTTAAGGCAGTTGAACACCGGGGAGCTGTTTTTT

V: TRBV29-1
D: NA
size: many
J: TRBJ1-1
CDR3: CSVEVGRDTEAFF
DNA: TGCAGCGTTGAAGTGGGTCGGGACACTGAAGCTTTCTTT

V: TRBV6-2/TRBV6-3
D: NA
size: few
J: TRBJ1-5
CDR3: CTSSYSSGQPQHF
DNA: TGTACCAGCAGTTACTCGAGTGGGCAGCCCCAGCATTTT

V: TRBV5-8
D: TRBD1
size: NA
J: TRBJ1-2
CDR3: CASSFDRGPYGYTF
DNA: TGTGCCAGCAGCTTCGACAGGGGGCCCTATGGCTACACCTTC

V: TRBV29-1
D: TRBD2
size: many
J: TRBJ2-2
CDR3: CSVTGLAGGLGELFF
DNA: TGCAGCGTGACGGGACTAGCGGGGGGGCTCGGGGAGCTGTTTTTT

V: TRBV24-1
D: TRBD1
size: many
J: TRBJ1-5
CDR3: CATSDSGQPRDQPQHF
DNA: TGTGCCACCAGTGACTCGGGACAGCCTCGGGATCAGCCCCAGCATTTT

V: TRBV7-9
D: TRBD1
size: NA
J: TRBJ2-3
CDR3: CASSPTGIGTDTQYF
DNA: TGTGCCAGCAGCCCGACAGGGATCGGCACAGATACGCAGTATTTT

V: TRBV5-1
D: NA
size: few
J: TRBJ2-2
CDR3: CASSPDAPAGELFF
DNA: TGCGCCAGCAGCCCGGACGCCCCCGCCGGGGAGCTGTTTTTT

V: TRBV5-1
D: NA
size: NA
J: TRBJ2-3
CDR3: CASSFGETDTQYF
DNA: TGCGCCAGCAGCTTTGGGGAGACAGATACGCAGTATTTT

V: TRBV3-1
D: NA
size: many
J: TRBJ2-4
CDR3: CASSEKGRGWAKNIQYF
DNA: TGTGCCAGCAGCGAAAAGGGGCGGGGCTGGGCCAAAAACATTCAGTACTTC

V: TRBV7-8
D: TRBD1
size: many
J: TRBJ1-3
CDR3: CASSQLQGAHSGNTIYF
DNA: TGTGCCAGCAGCCAATTACAGGGGGCCCACTCTGGAAACACCATATATTTT

V: TRBV7-2
D: TRBD2
size: NA
J: TRBJ2-3
CDR3: CASSSSGDPSTDTQYF
DNA: TGTGCCAGCAGCTCTAGCGGGGACCCTAGCACAGATACGCAGTATTTT

V: TRBV5-1
D: TRBD2
size: NA
J: TRBJ2-5
CDR3: CASSWTSGMSETQYF
DNA: TGCGCCAGCAGCTGGACTAGCGGGATGTCAGAGACCCAGTACTTC

V: TRBV30
D: NA
size: NA
J: TRBJ1-2
CDR3: CAWSEQASYGYTF
DNA: TGTGCCTGGAGTGAACAAGCCTCCTATGGCTACACCTTC

V: TRBV4-1
D: TRBD1
size: many
J: TRBJ1-2
CDR3: CASSLTQGALSGYTF
DNA: TGCGCCAGCAGCCTAACACAGGGGGCCTTGAGTGGCTACACCTTC

V: TRBV7-6
D: NA
size: many
J: TRBJ2-1
CDR3: CASSLENEQFF
DNA: TGTGCCAGCAGCTTAGAGAATGAGCAGTTCTTC

V: TRBV12-3/TRBV12-4
D: NA
size: few
J: TRBJ2-1
CDR3: CASSFSILYYNEQFF
DNA: TGTGCCAGCAGTTTCTCTATACTCTACTACAATGAGCAGTTCTTC

V: TRBV5-1
D: TRBD1
size: many
J: TRBJ2-5
CDR3: CASSEDRRETQYF
DNA: TGCGCCAGCAGCGAGGACAGGCGCGAGACCCAGTACTTC

V: TRBV21-1
D: NA
size: NA
J: TRBJ1-1
CDR3: CASSKARPPSVAFF
DNA: TGTGCCAGCAGCAAAGCGAGGCCGCCTAGCGTGGCTTTCTTT

V: TRBV27
D: TRBD1
size: many
J: TRBJ2-5
CDR3: CASRQTGGLEETQYF
DNA: TGTGCCAGCAGACAAACAGGGGGCCTTGAGGAGACCCAGTACTTC

V: TRBV6-2/TRBV6-3
D: NA
size: NA
J: TRBJ1-1
CDR3: CASSYSGRMNTEAFF
DNA: TGTGCCAGCAGTTACTCCGGTCGGATGAACACTGAAGCTTTCTTT

V: TRBV10-3
D: NA
size: many
J: TRBJ1-1
CDR3: CAISIAPNTEAFF
DNA: TGTGCCATCAGTATTGCCCCGAACACTGAAGCTTTCTTT

V: TRBV2
D: TRBD1
size: many
J: TRBJ2-3
CDR3: CASSESPTGSSTDTQYF
DNA: TGTGCCAGCAGTGAATCGCCGACAGGGTCTAGCACAGATACGCAGTATTTT

V: TRBV18
D: NA
size: few
J: TRBJ1-1
CDR3: CASSPRLDGGARGSDTEAFF
DNA: TGTGCCAGCTCACCAAGGTTGGACGGGGGAGCCAGGGGCTCGGACACTGAAGCTTTCTTT

V: TRBV20-1
D: TRBD2
size: many
J: TRBJ2-1
CDR3: CSASPPPSGVYNEQFF
DNA: TGCAGTGCTAGTCCCCCCCCTAGCGGGGTATACAATGAGCAGTTCTTC

V: TRBV7-9
D: NA
size: many
J: TRBJ2-1
CDR3: CASSRSVSYNEQFF
DNA: TGTGCCAGCAGCCGCTCCGTCTCATACAATGAGCAGTTCTTC